Following are 18 T cell receptor beta chains from one sample sequenced in a study of monozygotic twins with inflammatory bowel disease. Reprocessing the 5' RACE reads, TCRdb reports a single entry for every CDR3 protein and omits DNA. The listing records about 210,000 distinct CDR3 sequences. The sequenced material came from blood. The receptors here all came from a human donor with ulcerative colitis or Crohn's disease, or a healthy co-twin of an affected twin (not recorded which).

V gene TRBV5-1 combines with J gene TRBJ2-2; without DNA, the TCRdb call of TRBD1 cannot be checked. Germline assignment: CDR1 SGHRS and CDR2 YFSETQ. CDR3 length: 15 amino acids. The CDR3 spells CASSPDRGNTGELFF.

The V and J genes are TRBV25-1 and TRBJ2-7; the D call from TCRdb, TRBD1, cannot be confirmed without DNA. Germline V gene lookup returns CDR1 MGHDK and CDR2 SYGVNS. This CDR3 comprises 14 residues. CDR3 residues: CASSEGQGPAEQYF.

The CDR3 loop reads CASSMGLRSPLHF. The chain combines TRBV7-9 with TRBJ1-6. The CDR3 contains 13 residues. From germline, CDR1 is SEHNR and CDR2 FQNEAQ (reference sequence).

The chain carries TRBV7-2 and TRBJ1-5; checking the TCRdb D call of TRBD1 is not possible without DNA. Germline lookup yields CDR1 SGHTA and CDR2 FQGNSA. The CDR3 runs to 15 residues. CDR3 amino acids: CASSLTGTVGQPQHF.

The genes are TRBV4-2 and TRBJ1-2. Germline V gene sequence: CDR1 LGHNA, CDR2 YNFKEQ. The CDR3 is 12 amino acids. CDR3 residues: CASSQANYGYTF.

The chain joins TRBV9 to TRBJ2-2. The CDR3 totals 13 residues. CDR1 is SGDLS, CDR2 YYNGEE, per germline. CDR3 amino acids: CASSADYTGELFF.

V gene TRBV20-1 combines with J gene TRBJ2-5; TCRdb's D call of TRBD2 is untestable without DNA. Germline-derived CDR1 and CDR2 are DFQATT and SNEGSKA (reference sequence). The CDR3 runs to 14 residues. The CDR3 region is CSARVGTSGETQYF.

The V call is TRBV20-1, the J call TRBJ2-2; TCRdb's D call, TRBD2, is unchecked because there is no DNA. The V gene's germline CDR1 is DFQATT and CDR2 SNEGSKA (reference sequence). This CDR3 is built from 14 residues. This CDR3 is CSARDRSAGGELFF.

This chain links TRBV5-4 with TRBJ1-6; there is no DNA to check the TCRdb D call of TRBD1. Germline-derived CDR1 and CDR2 are SGHNT and YYREEE (reference sequence). This CDR3 region has 18 residues. The CDR3 protein is CASSLVGVTSSYNSPLHF.

The V call is TRBV6-1, the J call TRBJ2-1; TCRdb's D call of TRBD1 is untestable without DNA. CDR1 and CDR2 (germline): MNHNS, SASEGT. This CDR3 is built from 15 residues. CDR3 sequence reads: CASQPGRGFYNEQFF.

The chain has TRBV12-3 or TRBV12-4 and TRBJ1-2; the D call of TRBD1 rests on TCRdb alone, since no DNA is present to check it. The CDR3 has 14 amino acids. The chain's CDR3 is CASSPPDRRMGYTF.

This chain connects TRBV19 to TRBJ2-3; TCRdb lists TRBD2, though no DNA is available to test this call. The V gene's germline CDR1 is LNHDA and CDR2 SQIVND (reference sequence). CDR3 length equals 14 residues. The CDR3 loop is CASSTTLLVDTQYF.

This chain joins TRBV20-1 and TRBJ2-5; the D call of TRBD1 rests on TCRdb alone, since no DNA is present to check it. CDR3 length equals 14 residues. Per the germline V gene, CDR1 is DFQATT and CDR2 is SNEGSKA (reference sequence). The CDR3 is CSAGTGTGFETQYF.

CDR3: CAISESKGKGPNSGNTIYF. The chain couples TRBV10-3 to TRBJ1-3; as DNA is missing, the TRBD1 call by TCRdb cannot be tested. The CDR3 length is 19 residues. Looked up from germline, CDR1 is ENHRY and CDR2 is SYGVKD.

The rearrangement links TRBV5-1 to TRBJ2-1. The length of the CDR3 is 14 residues. Per the germline V gene, CDR1 is SGHRS and CDR2 is YFSETQ. CDR3 protein: CASSAARDYNEQFF.

This chain links TRBV5-1 with TRBJ2-5; the TRBD1 assignment by TCRdb is unverifiable without DNA. Germline values: CDR1 SGHRS, CDR2 YFSETQ. The length of the CDR3 is 15 residues. The CDR3 spells CASSPGPGGQETQYF.

This chain connects TRBV5-1 to TRBJ2-3. Per germline, CDR1 SGHRS and CDR2 YFSETQ. The CDR3 covers 14 residues. CDR3 sequence: CASSLDGGTDTQYF. The full variable domain, in which reference TRBV5-1 and TRBJ2-3 provide the parts outside the CDR3, is KAGVTQTPRYLIKTRGQQVTLSCSPISGHRSVSWYQQTPGQGLQFLFEYFSETQRNKGNFPGRFSGRQFSNSRSEMNVSTLELGDSALYLCASSLDGGTDTQYFGPGTRLTVL.

The V call is TRBV5-1, the J call TRBJ2-3; the TCRdb call, TRBD1, lacks DNA for checking. The CDR3 extends over 16 amino acids. Germline values: CDR1 SGHRS, CDR2 YFSETQ. The CDR3 sequence: CASSEDRGRSTDTQYF.